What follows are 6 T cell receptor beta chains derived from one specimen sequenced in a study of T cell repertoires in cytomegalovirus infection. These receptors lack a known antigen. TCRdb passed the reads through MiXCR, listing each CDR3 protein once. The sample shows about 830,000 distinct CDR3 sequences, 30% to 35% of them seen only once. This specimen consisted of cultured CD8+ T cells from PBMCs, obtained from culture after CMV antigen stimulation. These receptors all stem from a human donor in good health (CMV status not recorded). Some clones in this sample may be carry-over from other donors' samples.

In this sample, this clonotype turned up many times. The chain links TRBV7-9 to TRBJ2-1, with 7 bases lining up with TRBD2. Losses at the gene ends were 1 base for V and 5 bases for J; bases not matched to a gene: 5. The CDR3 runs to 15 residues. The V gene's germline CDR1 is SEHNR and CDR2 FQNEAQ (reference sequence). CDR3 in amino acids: CASSLEPSGHNEQFF. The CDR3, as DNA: TGTGCCAGCAGCTTAGAGCCTAGCGGACACAATGAGCAGTTCTTC.

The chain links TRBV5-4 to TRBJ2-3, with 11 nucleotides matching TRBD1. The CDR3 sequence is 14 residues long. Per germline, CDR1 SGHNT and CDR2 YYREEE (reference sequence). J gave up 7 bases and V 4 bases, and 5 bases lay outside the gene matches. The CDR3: CASSRDRGMNTQYF. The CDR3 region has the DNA TGTGCCAGCAGCCGGGACAGGGGGATGAATACGCAGTATTTT.

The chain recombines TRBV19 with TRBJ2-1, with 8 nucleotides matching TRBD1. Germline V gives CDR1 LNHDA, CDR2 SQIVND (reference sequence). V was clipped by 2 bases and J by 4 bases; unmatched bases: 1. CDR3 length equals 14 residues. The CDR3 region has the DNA TGTGCCAGTAGTATAACAGGGGGTTACAATGAGCAGTTCTTC. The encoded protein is CASSITGGYNEQFF.

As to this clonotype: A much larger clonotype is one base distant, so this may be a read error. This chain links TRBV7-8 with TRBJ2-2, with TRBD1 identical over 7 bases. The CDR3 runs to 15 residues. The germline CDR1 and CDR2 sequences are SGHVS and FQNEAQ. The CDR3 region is CANSSWTGNTGELFF. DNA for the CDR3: TGTGCCAACAGCTCCTGGACAGGCAACACCGGGGAGCTGTTTTTT.

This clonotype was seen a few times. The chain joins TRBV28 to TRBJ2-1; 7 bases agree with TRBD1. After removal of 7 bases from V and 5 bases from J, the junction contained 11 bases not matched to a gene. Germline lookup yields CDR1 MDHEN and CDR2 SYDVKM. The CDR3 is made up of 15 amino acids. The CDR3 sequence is CASNKFGTAHNEQFF. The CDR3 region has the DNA TGTGCCAGCAACAAATTCGGGACAGCCCACAATGAGCAGTTCTTC.

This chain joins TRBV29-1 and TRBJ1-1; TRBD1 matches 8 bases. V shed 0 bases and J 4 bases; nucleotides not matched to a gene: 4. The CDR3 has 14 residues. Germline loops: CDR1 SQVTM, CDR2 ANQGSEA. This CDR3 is CSVEDQGAATEAFF. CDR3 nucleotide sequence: TGCAGCGTTGAAGATCAGGGGGCTGCCACTGAAGCTTTCTTT.